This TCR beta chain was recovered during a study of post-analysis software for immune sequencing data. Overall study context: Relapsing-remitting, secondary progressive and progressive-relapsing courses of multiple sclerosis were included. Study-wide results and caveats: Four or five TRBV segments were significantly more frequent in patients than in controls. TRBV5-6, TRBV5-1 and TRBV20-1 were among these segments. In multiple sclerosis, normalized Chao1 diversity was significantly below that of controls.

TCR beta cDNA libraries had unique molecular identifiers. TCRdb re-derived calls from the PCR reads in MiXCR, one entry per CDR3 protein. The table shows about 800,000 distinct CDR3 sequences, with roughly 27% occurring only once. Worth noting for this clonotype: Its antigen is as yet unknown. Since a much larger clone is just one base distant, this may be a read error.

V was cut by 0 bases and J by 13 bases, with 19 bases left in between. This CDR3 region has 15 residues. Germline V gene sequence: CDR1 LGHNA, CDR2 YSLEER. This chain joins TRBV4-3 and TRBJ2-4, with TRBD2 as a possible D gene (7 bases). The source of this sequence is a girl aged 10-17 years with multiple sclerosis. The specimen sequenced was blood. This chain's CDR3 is CASSQDRGASYGQYF. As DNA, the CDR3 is TGCGCCAGCAGCCAAGATCGGGGGGCCTCCTACGGGCAGTACTTC.